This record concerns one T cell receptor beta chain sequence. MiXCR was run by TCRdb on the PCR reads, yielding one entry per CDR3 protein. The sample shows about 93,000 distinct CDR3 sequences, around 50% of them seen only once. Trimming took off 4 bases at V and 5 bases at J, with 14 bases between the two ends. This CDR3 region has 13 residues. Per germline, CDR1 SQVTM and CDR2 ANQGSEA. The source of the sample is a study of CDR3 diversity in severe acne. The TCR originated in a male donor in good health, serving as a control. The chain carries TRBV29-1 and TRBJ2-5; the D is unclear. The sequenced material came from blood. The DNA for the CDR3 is TGCAGCGTTGTTCGCACGACTCGGGAGACCCAGTACTTC. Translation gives CSVVRTTRETQYF.